One and the same sample provided the 14 T cell receptor beta chains below, sequenced in a study of blood T cell repertoires in COVID-19. The method was immunoSEQ multiplex PCR; TCRdb's version includes in-frame clones alone and lacks a portion of them. The data contain 350,000 to 500,000 clones, roughly 88% of them singletons. The specimen sequenced was PBMCs or T cells enriched from blood (not recorded which). Every receptor here comes from a woman between 18 and 29 years old who had been exposed to COVID-19.

The chain has TRBV5-1 and TRBJ2-7; the match to TRBD2 covers 12 bases. Per the germline V gene, CDR1 is SGHRS and CDR2 is YFSETQ. Trimming removed 0 bases from V and 7 bases from J; junction bases left unmatched: 5. The CDR3 contains 15 residues. The CDR3 nucleotides are TGCGCCAGCAGCTTGGCTAGCGGGGGGGCCGGGGAGCAGTACTTC. This sequence encodes CASSLASGGAGEQYF.

This chain connects TRBV18 to TRBJ1-2; D unresolved. This CDR3 is 13 amino acids long. Germline V gene lookup returns CDR1 KGHSH and CDR2 LQKENI. Trimming pared 3 bases from V and 3 bases from J, leaving 8 bases between. The CDR3 loop reads CASSPAGDYGYTF. The CDR3 DNA is TGTGCCAGCTCACCGGCGGGAGACTATGGCTACACCTTC.

This clone occurred once. V usage is TRBV9 and J usage is TRBJ2-1; 16 bases line up with TRBD2. The CDR3 extends over 18 amino acids. CDR1 and CDR2 from the germline V gene are SGDLS and YYNGEE. The V and J ends lost 4 bases and 9 bases, in that order; junction bases with no gene match: 13. In DNA form, the CDR3 reads TGTGCCAGCAGCTTAACCGGGACTAGCGGGGGGGCCCTGAGTGAGCAGTTCTTC. This encodes CASSLTGTSGGALSEQFF.

This clone was seen at least ten times. This chain connects TRBV19 to TRBJ1-1; D unclear. Germline assignment: CDR1 LNHDA and CDR2 SQIVND (reference sequence). The CDR3 is 14 amino acids. V lost 6 bases, J lost 5 bases, and 16 bases lay in between. As DNA, the CDR3 is TGTGCCAGTAGGGAGACCGGGTCCAGAACTGAAGCTTTCTTT. It is translated as CASRETGSRTEAFF.

The chain has TRBV27 and TRBJ2-7; TRBD2 is a possible D gene (6 bases). Per germline, CDR1 MNHEY and CDR2 SMNVEV (reference sequence). The CDR3 runs 14 residues. The ends were cut back, 10 bases at V and 5 bases at J, with 21 bases in the middle. DNA of the CDR3: TGTGCCACCCGGTTCGTGGGCGGGGTCCACGAGCAGTACTTC. Translation gives CATRFVGGVHEQYF.

The chain joins TRBV6-4 to TRBJ2-3; TRBD2 matches 9 bases. The length of the CDR3 is 13 residues. Germline-derived CDR1 and CDR2 are MRHNA and SNTAGT. The V and J ends lost 0 bases and 8 bases, in that order; junction bases with no gene match: 0. For the CDR3, the DNA is TGTGCCAGCAGTGACTCTAGCGGGGGTACGCAGTATTTT. Translation gives CASSDSSGGTQYF.

This clone was observed a single time. CDR3 bases: TGTGCCAGCAGCCAAGATGGCTGGAGCACAGATACGCAGTATTTT. Protein: CASSQDGWSTDTQYF. The chain recombines TRBV14 with TRBJ2-3, with no clear D. CDR1 is SGHDN, CDR2 FVKESK, per germline. This CDR3 region has 15 residues. Trimming removed 0 bases at V and 0 bases at J, with 7 bases between.

The V gene is TRBV27, the J gene TRBJ2-7; unclear D gene. The CDR3 runs 14 residues. Germline V gives CDR1 MNHEY, CDR2 SMNVEV (reference sequence). The germline V and J ends were trimmed by 3 bases and 4 bases, with 13 bases remaining between them. CDR3 residues: CASSLSKEPYEQYF. Here the CDR3 DNA reads TGTGCCAGCAGTTTGTCCAAGGAGCCGTACGAGCAGTACTTC.

This chain links TRBV4-1 with TRBJ2-3; possible D gene TRBD1, 6 bases. The CDR3 runs 16 residues. V dropped 3 bases and J dropped 1 base, with 14 bases sitting between them. CDR1 MGHRA and CDR2 YSYEKL come from the germline V gene. CDR3: CASSHYWGPGTDTQYF. DNA of the CDR3: TGCGCCAGCAGCCATTACTGGGGGCCAGGCACAGATACGCAGTATTTT.

The chain joins TRBV5-5 to TRBJ1-6, with 8 bases identical to TRBD1. Germline CDR1 reads SGHKS; CDR2 reads YYEKEE (reference sequence). V lost 3 bases, J lost 6 bases, and 11 bases stayed unmatched. The CDR3 contains 17 residues. DNA of the CDR3: TGTGCCAGCAGCTCGGCCAGGACAGGGAAGGGTAATTCACCCCTCCACTTT. Translating it yields CASSSARTGKGNSPLHF.

This clone was observed once. The chain recombines TRBV7-2 with TRBJ2-3, with D hard to call. The CDR3 sequence is 15 residues long. The ends were cut back, 1 base at V and 2 bases at J, with 10 bases in the middle. The germline V gene has CDR1 SGHTA and CDR2 FQGNSA. CDR3 DNA sequence: TGTGCCAGCAGCTTAGATGGCGGATTCACAGATACGCAGTATTTT. It is translated as CASSLDGGFTDTQYF. Full variable domain (rest looked up from reference TRBV7-2 and TRBJ2-3): GAGVSQSPSNKVTEKGKDVELRCDPISGHTALYWYRQSLGQGLEFLIYFQGNSAPDKSGLPSDRFSAERTGGSVSTLTIQRTQQEDSAVYLCASSLDGGFTDTQYFGPGTRLTVL.

The chain combines TRBV28 with TRBJ2-7; 8 positions agree with TRBD1. There are 13 residues in the CDR3. The V segment lost 10 bases and the J segment 0 bases; nucleotides outside the gene matches: 5. Germline CDR1 is MDHEN and CDR2 is SYDVKM. In DNA, the CDR3 is TGTGCCATCGTCGGGACAGGCTCCTACGAGCAGTACTTC. Translation gives CAIVGTGSYEQYF.

The rearrangement joins TRBV7-2 to TRBJ1-2, with D possibly matching TRBD1 (5 bases). The germline gives CDR1 SGHTA, CDR2 FQGNSA. The CDR3 has 13 residues. The V end was cut by 6 bases, the J end by 3 bases, with 11 bases between. CDR3 residues: CASRPWGDYGYTF. CDR3 DNA: TGTGCCAGCAGACCGTGGGGGGACTATGGCTACACCTTC.

This clone was seen more than once but under ten times. In DNA, the CDR3 is TGTGCCAGCAGCCAAGTGGTTCCTATCCGGGGGACCCAGTACTTC. This codes for CASSQVVPIRGTQYF. J is TRBJ2-5 and V is TRBV14; D possibly corresponds to TRBD2 (5 bases). The CDR3 consists of 15 residues. Deletions cut 1 base from V and 7 bases from J, with 16 bases between. The germline V gene encodes CDR1 SGHDN and CDR2 FVKESK.